One and the same sample provided the 9 T cell receptor beta chains below, sequenced in a study of T cells after yellow fever vaccination. TCRdb analysed the 5' RACE reads with MiXCR anew, one entry per CDR3 protein. Counted here are about 370,000 distinct CDR3 sequences, around 10% occurring once; the ten biggest clones make up about 17%. The source material was PBMCs, sampled on the day of the first yellow fever vaccination. The receptors were sampled from a man aged 18 to 29 who received the YFV17D yellow fever vaccine.

A few counts support this clonotype. The gene calls are TRBV7-2 and TRBJ2-7; 8 bases align to TRBD2. The CDR3 contains 15 residues. CDR1 and CDR2 (germline): SGHTA, FQGNSA. Losses at the gene ends were 6 bases for V and 4 bases for J; bases not matched to a gene: 11. Written as DNA, the CDR3 is TGTGCCAGCAGAGCCCCCGAGGCGGGGGGTTACGAGCAGTACTTC. This sequence encodes CASRAPEAGGYEQYF.

This clonotype was picked up a small number of times. The gene calls are TRBV6-5 and TRBJ2-3, with D perhaps TRBD2 (6 bases). The V end was cut by 0 bases, the J end by 2 bases, with 12 bases between. From germline, CDR1 is MNHEY and CDR2 SVGAGI. The CDR3 covers 16 residues. The CDR3 coding sequence is TGTGCCAGCAGTTACTCCGCGCCGGGGGTCACAGATACGCAGTATTTT. Translated, it gives CASSYSAPGVTDTQYF.

The table lists this clonotype with a few counts. The chain joins TRBV12-3 or TRBV12-4 to TRBJ2-4, with D possibly being TRBD2 (6 bases). This CDR3 region has 13 residues. V was cut by 6 bases and J by 3 bases, with 9 bases left in between. The CDR3 nucleotides are TGTGCCAGCAGGCCGGGAGTCAAAAACATTCAGTACTTC. It translates to CASRPGVKNIQYF.

This clonotype was picked up a small number of times. The CDR3 bases are TGTGCCAGCAATCATTATGGGGGAAGTTTGGGAGATACGCAGTATTTT. Translating gives CASNHYGGSLGDTQYF. This chain uses TRBV5-5 with TRBJ2-3; D possibly uses TRBD1 or TRBD2 (5 bases each). CDR3 size: 16 residues. The germline V gene encodes CDR1 SGHKS and CDR2 YYEKEE (reference sequence). The germline V and J ends were trimmed by 6 bases and 5 bases, with 22 bases remaining between them. Supplemented by reference TRBV5-5 and TRBJ2-3, the full variable domain reads DAGVTQSPTHLIKTRGQQVTLRCSPISGHKSVSWYQQVLGQGPQFIFQYYEKEERGRGNFPDRFSARQFPNYSSELNVNALLLGDSALYLCASNHYGGSLGDTQYFGPGTRLTVL.

The CDR3 here is CASRRGGAGETQYF. CDR3 nucleotides: TGTGCCAGCAGACGCGGGGGGGCTGGGGAGACCCAGTACTTC. The V call is TRBV5-4, the J call TRBJ2-5, with 9 nucleotides matching TRBD2. Germline lookup yields CDR1 SGHNT and CDR2 YYREEE (reference sequence). With V trimmed by 5 bases and J by 5 bases, 7 bases remained unmatched. This CDR3 spans 14 amino acids.

This clonotype was counted many times. This rearrangement joins TRBV7-3 to TRBJ2-1, with D perhaps being TRBD1 or TRBD2 (6 bases each). Germline V gives CDR1 SGHTA, CDR2 FQGTGA. Between the trimmed V and J ends, which lost 1 base and 5 bases, there was a span of 15 bases. This CDR3 has 16 amino acids. CDR3 amino acids: CASSLMGGRLDNEQFF. The CDR3 bases are TGTGCCAGCAGCTTAATGGGGGGCCGCTTAGACAATGAGCAGTTCTTC.

This clonotype showed up just a few times. The V and J genes are TRBV4-1 and TRBJ2-3; 8 nucleotides match TRBD1. Germline V gene lookup returns CDR1 MGHRA and CDR2 YSYEKL. The CDR3 is 17 amino acids. V gave up 5 bases and J gave up 5 bases; unmatched junction bases: 15. CDR3 amino acids: CASSKDRAKVTGDTQYF. As DNA, the CDR3 is TGCGCCAGCAGCAAGGACAGGGCAAAGGTAACGGGAGATACGCAGTATTTT.

This clonotype was observed a few times. The chain has TRBV7-9 and TRBJ2-3, with D perhaps matching TRBD2 (7 bases). There are 16 residues in the CDR3. CDR1 is SEHNR and CDR2 is FQNEAQ in the germline V gene (reference sequence). V was trimmed by 4 bases and J by 1 base, leaving 15 bases between them. Here the CDR3 reads CASSSLGGGGTDTQYF. The CDR3 region has the DNA TGTGCCAGCAGCTCTCTAGGCGGGGGCGGCACAGATACGCAGTATTTT.

The rearrangement joins TRBV12-3 or TRBV12-4 to TRBJ2-3; no reliable D call. The length of the CDR3 is 14 residues. Trimming took 2 bases from V and 2 from J, leaving 8 bases between them. The CDR3 loop reads CASSLFPNTDTQYF. The CDR3, as DNA: TGTGCCAGCAGTTTATTTCCTAACACAGATACGCAGTATTTT.